A selection of T cell receptor beta chains follows, all from one sample in a study of blood T cells in healthy people across ages. From the 5' RACE reads, TCRdb called clonotypes with MiXCR, one entry per CDR3 protein. The sample lists some 800,000 distinct CDR3 sequences; around 25% were seen once. These data also formed part of another study, on T cells of mothers and their children.

Sequenced: blood. These receptor sequences come from a boy between 10 and 17 years old in good health. Both conserved end residues are part of each CDR3. The D gene is left open where the match is weak. Rows may omit the clone size; those that give it use once, few, many or a size class.

NA,TRBV7-2,TRBJ1-2,NA,CASSLVLGYTF,TGTGCCAGCAGCTTAGTACTCGGCTACACCTTC
few,TRBV3-1,TRBJ2-6,NA,CASSQDRWADRANVLTF,TGTGCCAGCAGCCAAGATCGTTGGGCAGACAGGGCCAACGTCCTGACTTTC
NA,TRBV7-8,TRBJ2-7,TRBD1,CASSLEATGGGIWEQYF,TGTGCCAGCAGCTTAGAGGCGACAGGGGGTGGTATTTGGGAGCAGTACTTC
few,TRBV4-3,TRBJ2-1,NA,CASSRHEGYAYNEQFF,TGCGCCAGCAGCCGCCACGAAGGGTATGCCTACAATGAGCAGTTCTTC
NA,TRBV12-3/TRBV12-4,TRBJ2-5,NA,CASRPVGHRGQYF,TGTGCCAGCAGACCTGTTGGGCACCGGGGCCAGTACTTC
NA,TRBV5-1,TRBJ1-1,TRBD1,CASSGPGQGARRHGNTEAFF,TGCGCCAGCAGCGGACCGGGACAGGGGGCGCGGAGACATGGGAACACTGAAGCTTTCTTT
few,TRBV29-1,TRBJ2-5,TRBD2,CSAQTTSVAQETQYF,TGCAGCGCTCAAACGACTAGCGTTGCGCAAGAGACCCAGTACTTC
few,TRBV7-9,TRBJ1-4,TRBD1,CASSSTGGTTNEKLFF,TGTGCCAGCAGCTCAACAGGGGGCACAACTAATGAAAAACTGTTTTTT
few,TRBV6-5,TRBJ2-2,NA,CASSYSKGSAGTGELFF,TGTGCCAGCAGTTACTCGAAGGGGAGCGCTGGCACCGGGGAGCTGTTTTTT
NA,TRBV6-5,TRBJ2-4,NA,CASSSLSRDAKNIQYF,TGTGCCAGCAGTTCCCTTTCCCGCGACGCCAAAAACATTCAGTACTTC
few,TRBV9,TRBJ2-6,NA,CASSSSRSGANVLTF,TGTGCCAGCAGTTCTAGTCGCTCTGGGGCCAACGTCCTGACTTTC
NA,TRBV12-3/TRBV12-4,TRBJ2-1,TRBD1,CASTLDRGGNEQFF,TGTGCCAGCACCTTGGACAGGGGAGGCAATGAGCAGTTCTTC
NA,TRBV24-1,TRBJ2-1,TRBD1,CATSDGQGTEQFF,TGTGCCACCAGTGATGGACAGGGGACTGAGCAGTTCTTC
few,TRBV6-5,TRBJ2-2,NA,CASSLHVAGELFF,TGTGCCAGCAGTCTTCACGTGGCCGGGGAGCTGTTTTTT
few,TRBV7-9,TRBJ2-7,NA,CASSGIPYEQYF,TGTGCCAGCAGCGGCATTCCCTACGAGCAGTACTTC
NA,TRBV27,TRBJ2-5,TRBD2,CASKLAGVETQYF,TGTGCCAGCAAACTAGCGGGAGTAGAGACCCAGTACTTC
few,TRBV15,TRBJ2-7,NA,CATSRSLDSVYEQYF,TGTGCCACCAGCAGATCCCTGGACTCTGTCTACGAGCAGTACTTC
few,TRBV20-1,TRBJ1-5,NA,CSAKEGDYSNQPQHF,TGCAGTGCCAAGGAGGGGGATTATAGCAATCAGCCCCAGCATTTT
few,TRBV4-3,TRBJ2-1,NA,CASSQDSSPYNEQFF,TGCGCCAGCAGTCAAGATAGTTCGCCCTACAATGAGCAGTTCTTC
few,TRBV6-2/TRBV6-3,TRBJ2-7,NA,CASSYFRYEQYF,TGTGCCAGCAGTTACTTTCGGTACGAGCAGTACTTC
NA,TRBV4-1,TRBJ2-3,TRBD2,CASSQWGLGADTQYF,TGCGCCAGCAGCCAATGGGGACTAGGGGCTGATACGCAGTATTTT
few,TRBV5-1,TRBJ2-5,TRBD2,CASSLEIITSGGSQYF,TGCGCCAGCAGCTTGGAAATAATAACTAGCGGGGGCTCCCAGTACTTC
few,TRBV28,TRBJ1-1,NA,CATAEGRGLNTEAFF,TGTGCCACCGCGGAAGGCAGGGGCCTGAACACTGAAGCTTTCTTT
NA,TRBV4-3,TRBJ1-2,NA,CASSQGAGTAGYTF,TGCGCCAGCAGCCAAGGGGCAGGGACCGCTGGCTACACCTTC
NA,TRBV3-1,TRBJ2-5,NA,CACSLGSRETQYF,TGTGCCTGCAGCCTCGGTTCTCGGGAGACCCAGTACTTC
NA,TRBV6-2/TRBV6-3,TRBJ2-1,TRBD1,CASRVLSDRGQNEQFF,TGTGCCAGCAGGGTCCTAAGTGACAGGGGGCAAAATGAGCAGTTCTTC
few,TRBV29-1,TRBJ2-7,NA,CSVKVPNEQYF,TGCAGCGTGAAGGTACCGAACGAGCAGTACTTC
NA,TRBV7-3,TRBJ2-1,TRBD2,CASSPEIAGGNEQFF,TGTGCCAGCAGCCCCGAGATAGCGGGAGGGAATGAGCAGTTCTTC
NA,TRBV29-1,TRBJ1-1,TRBD1,CSVEWTGRGTEAFF,TGCAGCGTTGAATGGACAGGAAGAGGAACTGAAGCTTTCTTT
few,TRBV7-9,TRBJ1-2,NA,CASSLEPSHPGGCYTF,TGTGCCAGCAGCTTAGAGCCGTCGCACCCCGGCGGATGCTACACCTTC
few,TRBV24-1,TRBJ1-2,NA,CATSEDSLRGYTF,TGTGCCACCAGTGAAGACAGTCTCCGTGGCTACACCTTC
NA,TRBV4-3,TRBJ2-2,NA,CASSQDNVDTGELFF,TGCGCCAGCAGCCAAGACAACGTGGACACCGGGGAGCTGTTTTTT
few,TRBV7-2,TRBJ2-7,TRBD2,CASSPRGLAAAYEQYF,TGTGCCAGCAGCCCGAGGGGACTAGCGGCCGCCTACGAGCAGTACTTC
NA,TRBV30,TRBJ2-2,NA,CALRTGYTGELFF,TGTGCTTTACGCACAGGCTACACCGGGGAGCTGTTTTTT
few,TRBV29-1,TRBJ2-7,NA,CSVEEPLSYEQYF,TGCAGCGTTGAAGAACCCCTATCCTACGAGCAGTACTTC
NA,TRBV7-3,TRBJ1-4,NA,CASSFPRRTVSTNEKLFF,TGTGCCAGCAGCTTCCCACGGAGGACAGTGTCAACTAATGAAAAACTGTTTTTT
NA,TRBV5-1,TRBJ2-7,NA,CASSSVTSTYEQYF,TGCGCCAGCAGCTCCGTGACTTCTACCTACGAGCAGTACTTC
NA,TRBV7-6,TRBJ1-2,NA,CASSLVSGDDGYTF,TGTGCCAGCAGCTTAGTCTCGGGGGATGATGGCTACACCTTC
NA,TRBV7-6,TRBJ2-7,TRBD2,CASRNSASGGYEQYF,TGTGCCAGCAGAAATTCCGCTAGCGGGGGCTACGAGCAGTACTTC
NA,TRBV2,TRBJ2-7,NA,CASSAVPNEQYF,TGTGCCAGCAGTGCCGTCCCCAACGAGCAGTACTTC
NA,TRBV20-1,TRBJ1-1,NA,CSASPTQGMTFF,TGCAGTGCTAGCCCAACCCAGGGGATGACTTTCTTT
NA,TRBV20-1,TRBJ2-2,NA,CSALQGSNTGELFF,TGCAGTGCTTTACAGGGATCAAACACCGGGGAGCTGTTTTTT
NA,TRBV9,TRBJ1-6,NA,CASSVELGGDSPLHF,TGTGCCAGCAGCGTAGAACTAGGAGGAGATTCACCCCTCCACTTT
NA,TRBV6-5,TRBJ2-7,TRBD1,CASSYAGDRKGEQYF,TGTGCCAGCAGTTACGCCGGGGACAGGAAAGGCGAGCAGTACTTC
NA,TRBV27,TRBJ2-7,TRBD2,CVSSVRLAGSSYEQYF,TGTGTCAGCAGTGTCCGACTAGCGGGAAGCTCCTACGAGCAGTACTTC
few,TRBV15,TRBJ2-3,NA,CATSTTTDTQYF,TGTGCCACCAGCACTACAACAGATACGCAGTATTTT
few,TRBV3-1,TRBJ2-4,NA,CASSQEGMFGTKNIQYF,TGTGCCAGCAGCCAAGAGGGCATGTTCGGGACCAAAAACATTCAGTACTTC
few,TRBV6-2/TRBV6-3,TRBJ2-3,TRBD2,CASSSLRGGAGGSNTQYF,TGTGCCAGCAGTTCCCTGCGCGGCGGAGCGGGGGGCTCAAATACGCAGTATTTT
NA,TRBV28,TRBJ2-1,TRBD1,CASSLGDRGGDEQFF,TGTGCCAGCAGTTTGGGGGACAGGGGAGGAGATGAGCAGTTCTTC
few,TRBV12-3/TRBV12-4,TRBJ2-2,NA,CASSLSLTGELFF,TGTGCCAGCAGTTTATCCCTTACCGGGGAGCTGTTTTTT
NA,TRBV28,TRBJ2-1,TRBD2,CASSVGSSGGREQFF,TGTGCCAGCAGTGTGGGTAGCTCCGGGGGGAGAGAGCAGTTCTTC
few,TRBV21-1,TRBJ2-1,NA,CASSKRGLAMGNEQFF,TGTGCCAGCAGCAAGCGAGGGCTAGCGATGGGCAATGAGCAGTTCTTC
NA,TRBV27,TRBJ1-5,NA,CASSKRGVSNQPQHF,TGTGCCAGCAGTAAGAGGGGCGTTAGCAATCAGCCCCAGCATTTT
NA,TRBV7-9,TRBJ1-6,NA,CASSFETERSPLHF,TGTGCCAGCAGCTTCGAGACAGAGAGGTCACCCCTCCACTTT
NA,TRBV4-3,TRBJ2-7,TRBD2,CASSHGLAVTYEQYF,TGCGCCAGCAGCCACGGACTAGCGGTTACCTACGAGCAGTACTTC